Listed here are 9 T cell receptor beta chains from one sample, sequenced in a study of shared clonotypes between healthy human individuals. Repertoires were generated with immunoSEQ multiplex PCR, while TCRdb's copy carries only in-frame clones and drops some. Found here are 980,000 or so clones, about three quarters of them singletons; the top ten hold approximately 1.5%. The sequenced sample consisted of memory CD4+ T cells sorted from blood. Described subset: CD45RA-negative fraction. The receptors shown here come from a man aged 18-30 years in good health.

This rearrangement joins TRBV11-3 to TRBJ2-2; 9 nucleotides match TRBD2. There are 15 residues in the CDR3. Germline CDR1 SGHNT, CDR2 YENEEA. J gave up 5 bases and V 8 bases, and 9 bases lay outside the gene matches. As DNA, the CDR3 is TGTGCCAGCCAGCCTGGCGGGGGGGAGACCGGGGAGCTGTTTTTT. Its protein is CASQPGGGETGELFF. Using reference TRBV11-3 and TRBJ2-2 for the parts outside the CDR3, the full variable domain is EAGVVQSPRYKIIEKKQPVAFWCNPISGHNTLYWYLQNLGQGPELLIRYENEEAVDDSQLPKDRFSAERLKGVDSTLKIQPAELGDSAVYLCASQPGGGETGELFFGEGSRLTVL.

The CDR3, as DNA: TGCGCCAGCAGCCAAGATCGAGACAGGGAACCCGACGAGCAGTACTTC. It specifies CASSQDRDREPDEQYF. V gene TRBV4-1 combines with J gene TRBJ2-7; 7 nucleotides align to TRBD1. Germline loops: CDR1 MGHRA, CDR2 YSYEKL. V trimming: 0 bases; J trimming: 5 bases; junction bases outside the gene matches: 10. The CDR3 contains 16 residues.

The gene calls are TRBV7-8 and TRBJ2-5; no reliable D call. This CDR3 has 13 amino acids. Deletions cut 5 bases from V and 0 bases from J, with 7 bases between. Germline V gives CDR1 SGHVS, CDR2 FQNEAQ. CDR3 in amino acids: CASSPAHQETQYF. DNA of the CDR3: TGTGCCAGCAGCCCCGCCCACCAAGAGACCCAGTACTTC.

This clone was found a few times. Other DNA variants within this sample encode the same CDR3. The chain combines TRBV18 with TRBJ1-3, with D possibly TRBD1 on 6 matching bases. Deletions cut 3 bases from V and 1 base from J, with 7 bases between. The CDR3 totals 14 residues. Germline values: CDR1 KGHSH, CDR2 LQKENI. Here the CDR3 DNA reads TGTGCCAGCTCACCCCAGGGGTCTGGAAACACCATATATTTT. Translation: CASSPQGSGNTIYF.

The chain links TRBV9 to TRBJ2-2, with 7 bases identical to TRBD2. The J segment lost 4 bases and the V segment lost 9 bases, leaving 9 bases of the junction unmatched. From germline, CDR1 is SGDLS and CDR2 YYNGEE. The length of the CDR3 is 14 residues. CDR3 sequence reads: CATQRGQGTGELFF. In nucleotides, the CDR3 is TGTGCCACCCAGCGGGGCCAAGGCACCGGGGAGCTGTTTTTT.

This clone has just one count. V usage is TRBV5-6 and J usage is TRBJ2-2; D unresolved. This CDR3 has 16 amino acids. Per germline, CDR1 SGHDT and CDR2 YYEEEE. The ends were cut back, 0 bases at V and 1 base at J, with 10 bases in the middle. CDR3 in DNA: TGTGCCAGCAGCTTGGTGGTGGCGTGGAACACCGGGGAGCTGTTTTTT. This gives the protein CASSLVVAWNTGELFF.

The chain's CDR3 is CASSLRDKTEAFF. The CDR3 DNA is TGTGCCAGCAGCTTACGGGACAAAACTGAAGCTTTCTTT. This chain joins TRBV7-3 and TRBJ1-1, with a tentative D call TRBD1 (6 bases). V shed 2 bases and J shed 5 bases, with 9 bases lying between them. CDR3 size: 13 residues. Per germline, CDR1 SGHTA and CDR2 FQGTGA.

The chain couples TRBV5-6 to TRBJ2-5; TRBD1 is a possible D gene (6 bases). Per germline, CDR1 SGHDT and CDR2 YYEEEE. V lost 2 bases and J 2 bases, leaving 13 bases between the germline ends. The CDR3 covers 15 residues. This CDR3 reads CASSLKDSKQETQYF. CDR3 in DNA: TGTGCCAGCAGCTTAAAGGACAGCAAACAAGAGACCCAGTACTTC.

CDR3 coding DNA: TGTGCCACCAGCAGAGATTCACTAGGCCAACAAGAGACCCAGTACTTC. It codes for CATSRDSLGQQETQYF. The chain is built from TRBV15 and TRBJ2-5; maybe TRBD2 (5 bases). This CDR3 contains 16 residues. Germline values: CDR1 LNHNV, CDR2 YYDKDF (reference sequence). V lost 0 bases and J lost 2, with 13 bases in between.